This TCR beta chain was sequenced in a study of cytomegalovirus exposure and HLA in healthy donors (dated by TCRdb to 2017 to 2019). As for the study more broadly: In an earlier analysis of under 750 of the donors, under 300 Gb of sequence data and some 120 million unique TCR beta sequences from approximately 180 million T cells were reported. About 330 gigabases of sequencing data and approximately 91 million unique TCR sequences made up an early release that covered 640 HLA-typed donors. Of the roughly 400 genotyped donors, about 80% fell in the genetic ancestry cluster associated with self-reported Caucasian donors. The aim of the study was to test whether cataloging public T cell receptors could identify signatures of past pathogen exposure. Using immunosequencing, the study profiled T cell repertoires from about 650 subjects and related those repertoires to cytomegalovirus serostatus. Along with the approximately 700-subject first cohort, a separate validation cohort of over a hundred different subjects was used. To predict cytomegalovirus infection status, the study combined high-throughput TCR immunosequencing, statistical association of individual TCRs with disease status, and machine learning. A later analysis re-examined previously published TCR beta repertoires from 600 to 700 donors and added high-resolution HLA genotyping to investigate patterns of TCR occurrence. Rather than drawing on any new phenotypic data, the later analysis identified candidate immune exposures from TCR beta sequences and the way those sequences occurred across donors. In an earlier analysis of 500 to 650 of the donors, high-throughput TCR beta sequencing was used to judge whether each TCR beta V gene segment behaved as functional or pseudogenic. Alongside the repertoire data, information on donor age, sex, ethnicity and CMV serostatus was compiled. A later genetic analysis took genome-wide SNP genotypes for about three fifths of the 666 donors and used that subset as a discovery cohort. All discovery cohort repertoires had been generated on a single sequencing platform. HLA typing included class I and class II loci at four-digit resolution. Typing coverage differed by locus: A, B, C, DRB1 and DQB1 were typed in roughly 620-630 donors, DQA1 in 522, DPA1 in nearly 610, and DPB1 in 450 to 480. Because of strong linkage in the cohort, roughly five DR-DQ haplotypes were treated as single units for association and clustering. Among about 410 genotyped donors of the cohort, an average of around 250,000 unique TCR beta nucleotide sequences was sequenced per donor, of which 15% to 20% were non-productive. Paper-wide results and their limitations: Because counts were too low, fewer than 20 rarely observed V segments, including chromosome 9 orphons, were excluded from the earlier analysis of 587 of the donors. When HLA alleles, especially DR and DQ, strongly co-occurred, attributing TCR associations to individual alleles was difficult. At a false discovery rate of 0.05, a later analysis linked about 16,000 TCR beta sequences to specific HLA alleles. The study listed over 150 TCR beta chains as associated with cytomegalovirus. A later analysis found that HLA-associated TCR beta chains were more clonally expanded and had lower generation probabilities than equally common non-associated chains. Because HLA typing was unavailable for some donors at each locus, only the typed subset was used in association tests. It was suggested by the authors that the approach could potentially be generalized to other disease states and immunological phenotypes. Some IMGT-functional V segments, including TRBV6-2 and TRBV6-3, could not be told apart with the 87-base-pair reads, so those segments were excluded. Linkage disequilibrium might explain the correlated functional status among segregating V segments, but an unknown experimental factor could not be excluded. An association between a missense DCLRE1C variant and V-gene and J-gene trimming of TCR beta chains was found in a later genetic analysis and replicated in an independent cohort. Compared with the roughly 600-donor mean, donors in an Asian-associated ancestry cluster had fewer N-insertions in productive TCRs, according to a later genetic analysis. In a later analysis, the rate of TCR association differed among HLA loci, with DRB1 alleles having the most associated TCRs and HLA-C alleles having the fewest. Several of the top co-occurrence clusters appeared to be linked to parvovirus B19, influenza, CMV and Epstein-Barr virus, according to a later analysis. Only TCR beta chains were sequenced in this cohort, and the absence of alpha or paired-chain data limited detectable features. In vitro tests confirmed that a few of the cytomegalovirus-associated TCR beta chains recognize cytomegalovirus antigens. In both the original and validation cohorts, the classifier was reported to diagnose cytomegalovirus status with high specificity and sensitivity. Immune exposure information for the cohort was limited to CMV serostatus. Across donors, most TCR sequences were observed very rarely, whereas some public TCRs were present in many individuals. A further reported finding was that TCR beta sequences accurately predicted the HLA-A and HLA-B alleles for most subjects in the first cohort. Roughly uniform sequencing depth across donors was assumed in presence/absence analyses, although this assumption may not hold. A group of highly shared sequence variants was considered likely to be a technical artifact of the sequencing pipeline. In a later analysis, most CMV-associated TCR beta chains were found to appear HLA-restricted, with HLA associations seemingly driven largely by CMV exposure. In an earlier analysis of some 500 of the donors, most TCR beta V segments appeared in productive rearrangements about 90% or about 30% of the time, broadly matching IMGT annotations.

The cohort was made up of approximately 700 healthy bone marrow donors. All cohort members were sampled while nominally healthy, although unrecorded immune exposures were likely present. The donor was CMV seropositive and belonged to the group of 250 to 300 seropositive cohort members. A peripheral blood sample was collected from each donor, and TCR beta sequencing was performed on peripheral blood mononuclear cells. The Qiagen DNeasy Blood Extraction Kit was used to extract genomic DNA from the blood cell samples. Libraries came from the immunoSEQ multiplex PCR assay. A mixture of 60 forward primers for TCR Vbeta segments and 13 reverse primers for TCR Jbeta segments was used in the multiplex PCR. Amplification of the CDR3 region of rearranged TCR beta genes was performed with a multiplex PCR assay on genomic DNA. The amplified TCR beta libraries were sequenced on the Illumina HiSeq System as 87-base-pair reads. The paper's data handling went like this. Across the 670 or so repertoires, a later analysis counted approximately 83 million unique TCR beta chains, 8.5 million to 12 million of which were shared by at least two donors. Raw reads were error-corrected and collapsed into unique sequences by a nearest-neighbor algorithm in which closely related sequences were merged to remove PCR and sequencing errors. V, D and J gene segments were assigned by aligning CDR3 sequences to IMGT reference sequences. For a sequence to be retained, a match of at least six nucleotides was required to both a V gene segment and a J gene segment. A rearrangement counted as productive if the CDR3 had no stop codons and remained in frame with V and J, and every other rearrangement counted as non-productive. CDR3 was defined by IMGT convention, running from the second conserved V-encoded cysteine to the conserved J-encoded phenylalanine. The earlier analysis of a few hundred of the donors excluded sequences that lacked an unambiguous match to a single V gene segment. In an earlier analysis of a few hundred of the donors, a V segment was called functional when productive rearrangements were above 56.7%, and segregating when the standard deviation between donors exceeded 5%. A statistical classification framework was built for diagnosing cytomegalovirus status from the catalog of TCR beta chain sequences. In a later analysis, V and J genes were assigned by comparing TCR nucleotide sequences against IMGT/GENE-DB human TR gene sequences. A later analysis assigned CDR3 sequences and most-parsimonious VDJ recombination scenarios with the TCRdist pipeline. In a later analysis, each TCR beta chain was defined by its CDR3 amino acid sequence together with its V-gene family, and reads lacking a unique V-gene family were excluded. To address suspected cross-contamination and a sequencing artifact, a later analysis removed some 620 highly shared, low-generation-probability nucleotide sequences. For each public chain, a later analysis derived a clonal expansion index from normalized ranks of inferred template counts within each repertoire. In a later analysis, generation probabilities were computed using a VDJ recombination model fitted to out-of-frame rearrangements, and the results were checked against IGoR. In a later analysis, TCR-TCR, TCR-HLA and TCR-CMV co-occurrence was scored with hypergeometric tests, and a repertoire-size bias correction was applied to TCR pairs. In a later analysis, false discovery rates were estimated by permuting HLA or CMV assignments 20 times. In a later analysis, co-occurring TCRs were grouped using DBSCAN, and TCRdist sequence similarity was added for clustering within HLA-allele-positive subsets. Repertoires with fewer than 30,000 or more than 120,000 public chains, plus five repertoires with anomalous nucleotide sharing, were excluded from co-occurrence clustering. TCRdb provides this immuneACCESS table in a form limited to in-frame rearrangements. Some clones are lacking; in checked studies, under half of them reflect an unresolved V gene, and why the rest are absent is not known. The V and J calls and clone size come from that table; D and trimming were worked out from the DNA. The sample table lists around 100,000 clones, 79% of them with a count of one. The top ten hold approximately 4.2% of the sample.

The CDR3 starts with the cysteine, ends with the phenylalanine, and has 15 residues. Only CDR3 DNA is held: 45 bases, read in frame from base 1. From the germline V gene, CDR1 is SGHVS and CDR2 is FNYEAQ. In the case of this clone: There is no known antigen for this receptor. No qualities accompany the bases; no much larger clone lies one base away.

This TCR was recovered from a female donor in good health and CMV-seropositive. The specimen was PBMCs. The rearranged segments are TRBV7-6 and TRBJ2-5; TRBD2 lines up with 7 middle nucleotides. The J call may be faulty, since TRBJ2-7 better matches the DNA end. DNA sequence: TGTGCCAGCAGCGTTGGGGGGGGGAGCCCCTACGAGCAGTACTTC. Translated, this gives CASSVGGGSPYEQYF.